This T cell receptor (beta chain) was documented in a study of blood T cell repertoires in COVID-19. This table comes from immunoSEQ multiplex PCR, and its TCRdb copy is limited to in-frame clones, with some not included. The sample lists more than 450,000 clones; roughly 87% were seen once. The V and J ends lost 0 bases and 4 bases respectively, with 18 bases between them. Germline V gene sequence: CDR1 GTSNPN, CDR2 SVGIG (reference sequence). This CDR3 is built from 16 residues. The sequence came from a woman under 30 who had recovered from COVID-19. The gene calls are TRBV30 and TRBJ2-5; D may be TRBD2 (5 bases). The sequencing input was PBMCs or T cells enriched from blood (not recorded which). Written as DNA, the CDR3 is TGTGCCTGGAGTGTTAGGAGCGGCCTCCCCAGAGAGACCCAGTACTTC. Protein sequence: CAWSVRSGLPRETQYF.